The 19 T cell receptor beta chains below were found in one sample sequenced in a study of multiple sclerosis patients with progressive multifocal leukoencephalopathy. Time point meaning: 6 months of natalizumab therapy. The protocol was immunoSEQ multiplex PCR, while the TCRdb copy is restricted to in-frame clones and leaves out a portion. The sample contains 25,000 to 35,000 clones, 89% of which appear only once. Here the sequenced sample was PBMCs, taken from a patient treated with natalizumab. All receptors come from a human donor with multiple sclerosis.

This rearrangement joins TRBV7-8 to TRBJ1-5, with D tentatively TRBD1 (6 bases). The germline V gene has CDR1 SGHVS and CDR2 FQNEAQ. V lost 5 bases and J lost 4, with 9 bases in between. The CDR3 extends over 13 amino acids. The CDR3 DNA reads TGTGCCAGCAGCCATCAGGGGAATCAGCCCCAGCATTTT. Translating gives CASSHQGNQPQHF.

The genes are TRBV2 and TRBJ2-7; D possibly corresponds to TRBD2 (7 bases). V was pared by 5 bases and J by 6 bases, with 23 bases between. CDR3 length: 16 amino acids. Germline CDR1 is SNHLY and CDR2 is FYNNEI. CDR3 protein: CASSPEGGRAAGEQYF. In DNA, the CDR3 is TGTGCCAGCAGTCCGGAGGGGGGGAGGGCCGCGGGCGAGCAGTACTTC.

V usage is TRBV19 and J usage is TRBJ1-6, with a weak D call TRBD1 (5 bases). The CDR3 is 15 amino acids. From germline, CDR1 is LNHDA and CDR2 SQIVND (reference sequence). V lost 4 bases and J lost 9, with 16 bases in between. The CDR3 spells CASSTLQVLGSPLHF. In DNA, the CDR3 is TGTGCCAGTAGTACTTTACAGGTGCTTGGTTCACCCCTCCACTTT.

Only one count was recorded for this clone. The chain carries TRBV28 and TRBJ1-5; 7 nucleotides match TRBD1. This CDR3 is built from 14 residues. Germline assignment: CDR1 MDHEN and CDR2 SYDVKM. V was pared by 7 bases and J by 1 base, with 4 bases of the junction left unmatched. CDR3 in DNA: TGTGCCAGCAAGGGGGCACGGAGCAATCAGCCCCAGCATTTT. This codes for CASKGARSNQPQHF.

The V gene is TRBV10-3, the J gene TRBJ1-6, with 7 bases lining up with TRBD1. Looked up from germline, CDR1 is ENHRY and CDR2 is SYGVKD. This CDR3 is built from 17 residues. Unmatched junction bases numbered 6, after V lost 4 bases and J lost 0 bases. CDR3 in amino acids: CAISVSQGGSYNSPLHF. The CDR3 DNA reads TGTGCCATCAGTGTTTCTCAGGGGGGCTCCTATAATTCACCCCTCCACTTT.

This chain joins TRBV9 and TRBJ1-1, with TRBD1 matching over 7 bases. Trimming took 3 bases from V and 6 from J; bases not matched to a gene: 5. The CDR3 is 13 amino acids. Germline lookup yields CDR1 SGDLS and CDR2 YYNGEE. In nucleotides, the CDR3 is TGTGCCAGCAGCGGGGGACAGACCCCTGAAGCTTTCTTT. Its protein is CASSGGQTPEAFF.

The V and J genes are TRBV11-2 and TRBJ2-7; D gene unclear. V was cut by 1 base and J by 4 bases, with 5 bases left in between. The CDR3 runs to 12 residues. Germline CDR1 and CDR2: SGHAT and FQNNGV. For the CDR3, the DNA is TGTGCCAGCAGCTTAGGGGATTACGAGCAGTACTTC. Its protein is CASSLGDYEQYF.

The DNA of the CDR3 is TGTGCCAGCAGCTTTTCAGCCGCTGGGGAGACCCAGTACTTC. Protein product: CASSFSAAGETQYF. The V call is TRBV7-8, the J call TRBJ2-5, with D uncertain. V lost 3 bases and J lost 5, with 13 bases in between. This CDR3 region has 14 residues. CDR1 and CDR2 from the germline V gene are SGHVS and FQNEAQ.

The chain has TRBV28 and TRBJ1-2, with 8 bases identical to TRBD1. Germline V gives CDR1 MDHEN, CDR2 SYDVKM. The V gene end was trimmed by 5 bases and the J gene end by 3 bases; junction bases not matched to a gene: 8. This CDR3 spans 15 amino acids. The CDR3 coding sequence is TGTGCCAGCAGTGGGGCCGGGACAGGTGACTATGGCTACACCTTC. It translates to CASSGAGTGDYGYTF.

This clone was detected only once. The chain joins TRBV4-1 to TRBJ2-7; 8 bases map to TRBD2. CDR1 and CDR2 from the germline V gene are MGHRA and YSYEKL. V was pared by 1 base and J by 5 bases, with 7 bases of the junction left unmatched. This CDR3 comprises 15 residues. In nucleotides, the CDR3 is TGCGCCAGCAGCCAAGCAGAGCGGGAGTCCCACGAGCAGTACTTC. Encoded protein: CASSQAERESHEQYF.

V is TRBV27 and J is TRBJ1-2; 9 bases align to TRBD1. The ends lost 1 base at V and 2 bases at J; junction bases unmatched: 5. The CDR3 has 16 amino acids. Germline CDR1 MNHEY, CDR2 SMNVEV (reference sequence). As DNA, the CDR3 is TGTGCCAGCAGTTTATTAGCAGGACAGGGGAACTATGGCTACACCTTC. Protein: CASSLLAGQGNYGYTF.

Of note for this clone: Other DNA sequences in this sample translate to the same CDR3. For the CDR3, the DNA is TGTGCCTGGAGGCCGCCTTTCGGTCGGGGCACTGAAGCTTTCTTT. Its protein is CAWRPPFGRGTEAFF. The chain employs TRBV30 and TRBJ1-1; D not resolved. Trimming took off 3 bases at V and 4 bases at J, with 18 bases between the two ends. Germline-derived CDR1 and CDR2 are GTSNPN and SVGIG (reference sequence). CDR3 length equals 15 residues.

The chain joins TRBV5-1 to TRBJ2-1; either TRBD1 or TRBD2 may fit D (6 bases each). The ends were cut back, 0 bases at V and 7 bases at J, with 14 bases in the middle. CDR3 size: 15 residues. CDR1 is SGHRS and CDR2 is YFSETQ in the germline V gene. CDR3 nucleotides: TGCGCCAGCAGCTTGGAAGGGGGGCAGGCTAATGAGCAGTTCTTC. It is translated as CASSLEGGQANEQFF.

The chain carries TRBV28 and TRBJ1-6; no clear D. CDR3 length equals 15 residues. Germline V gene data show CDR1 as MDHEN and CDR2 as SYDVKM. Trimming shortened V by 6 bases and J by 0 bases, and 9 bases separated the two germline ends. The CDR3 here is CASRKGSSYNSPLHF. For the CDR3, the DNA is TGTGCCAGCAGGAAGGGCAGCTCCTATAATTCACCCCTCCACTTT.

V gene TRBV9 combines with J gene TRBJ2-6; TRBD1 matches at 7 bases. The V segment lost 3 bases and the J segment 0 bases; nucleotides outside the gene matches: 9. This CDR3 contains 18 residues. Germline values: CDR1 SGDLS, CDR2 YYNGEE. The CDR3 coding sequence is TGTGCCAGCAGCGCCCAGACAGGGACCCCCTCTGGGGCCAACGTCCTGACTTTC. Protein: CASSAQTGTPSGANVLTF.

The chain joins TRBV15 to TRBJ2-1, with D perhaps TRBD2 (5 bases). The germline V gene encodes CDR1 LNHNV and CDR2 YYDKDF (reference sequence). V shed 0 bases and J shed 0 bases, with 12 bases lying between them. This CDR3 has 17 residues. The CDR3 coding sequence is TGTGCCACCAGCAGAGATCCGGACTCGATCTCCTACAATGAGCAGTTCTTC. Translating gives CATSRDPDSISYNEQFF.

Only one count was recorded for this clone. V usage is TRBV5-1 and J usage is TRBJ1-1; a weak D match, TRBD1 (5 bases). The germline CDR1 and CDR2 sequences are SGHRS and YFSETQ. This CDR3 contains 14 residues. V was trimmed by 4 bases and J by 7 bases, leaving 17 bases between them. This CDR3 reads CASSVNLRDGEAFF. The CDR3, as DNA: TGCGCCAGCAGCGTCAACCTCCGGGACGGTGAAGCTTTCTTT.

This rearrangement joins TRBV18 to TRBJ1-2, with D unresolved. V was shortened by 4 bases and J by 1 base, with 13 bases between the two germline ends. Germline V lookup: CDR1 KGHSH, CDR2 LQKENI. This CDR3 region has 15 residues. CDR3 residues: CASSRGLEGNYGYTF. DNA of the CDR3: TGTGCCAGCTCACGCGGGTTGGAGGGTAACTATGGCTACACCTTC.

The chain has TRBV28 and TRBJ1-1; D remains ambiguous. Germline values: CDR1 MDHEN, CDR2 SYDVKM. V gave up 5 bases and J gave up 3 bases, with 16 bases separating them. The CDR3 extends over 15 amino acids. CDR3 in DNA: TGTGCCAGCAGTACCCAGACGATTAAGTACACTGAAGCTTTCTTT. This translates into CASSTQTIKYTEAFF.